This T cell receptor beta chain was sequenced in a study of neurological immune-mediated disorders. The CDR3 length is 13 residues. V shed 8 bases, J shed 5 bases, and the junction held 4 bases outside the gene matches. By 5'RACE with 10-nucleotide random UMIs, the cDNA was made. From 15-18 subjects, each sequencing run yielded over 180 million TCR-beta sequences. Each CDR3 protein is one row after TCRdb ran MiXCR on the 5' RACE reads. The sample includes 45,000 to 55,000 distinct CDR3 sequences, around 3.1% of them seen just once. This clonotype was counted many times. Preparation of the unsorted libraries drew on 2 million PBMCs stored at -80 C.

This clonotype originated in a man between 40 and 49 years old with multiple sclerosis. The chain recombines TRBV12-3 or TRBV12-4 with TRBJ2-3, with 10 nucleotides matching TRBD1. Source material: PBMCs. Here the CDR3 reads CASGQGDLDTQYF. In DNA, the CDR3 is TGTGCCAGCGGACAGGGGGACCTAGATACGCAGTATTTT.